This TCR beta chain was identified in a study of identical twins. Trimming took off 0 bases at V and 3 bases at J, with 18 bases between the two ends. The CDR3 has 17 amino acids. Germline values: CDR1 LGHNA, CDR2 YNFKEQ. After template switching added a universal primer site, the resulting cDNA carried unique molecular identifiers. TCRdb reprocessed the 5' RACE reads via MiXCR and lists one record per CDR3 protein. The data contain a few hundred thousand distinct CDR3 sequences, about 8.3% of them singletons. This clonotype came up a few times. Its antigen is not identified. The study's findings and limits: There were fewer insertions in abundant cord blood beta clonotypes, but memory repertoires showed no such pattern.

In addition, the sample was reused for a study of yellow fever vaccine responses in identical twins.

The chain carries TRBV4-2 and TRBJ2-7, with D perhaps TRBD2 (5 bases). The specimen sequenced was CD8+ T cells sorted from blood. The source is a woman between 18 and 29 years old in good health. Here the CDR3 reads CASSQESVEASGYEQYF. CDR3 DNA: TGTGCCAGCAGCCAAGAATCGGTAGAGGCGAGCGGCTACGAGCAGTACTTC.